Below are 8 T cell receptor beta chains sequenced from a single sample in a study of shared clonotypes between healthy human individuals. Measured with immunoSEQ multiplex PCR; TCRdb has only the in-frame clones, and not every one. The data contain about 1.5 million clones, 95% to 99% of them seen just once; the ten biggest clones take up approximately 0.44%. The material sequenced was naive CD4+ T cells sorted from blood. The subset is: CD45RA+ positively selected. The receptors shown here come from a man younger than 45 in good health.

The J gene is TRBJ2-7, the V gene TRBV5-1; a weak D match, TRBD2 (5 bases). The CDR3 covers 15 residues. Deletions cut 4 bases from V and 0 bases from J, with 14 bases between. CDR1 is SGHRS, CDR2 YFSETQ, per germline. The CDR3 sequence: CASSEVARSSYEQYF. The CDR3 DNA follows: TGCGCCAGCAGCGAGGTAGCGCGAAGCTCCTACGAGCAGTACTTC. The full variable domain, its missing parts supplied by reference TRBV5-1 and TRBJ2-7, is KAGVTQTPRYLIKTRGQQVTLSCSPISGHRSVSWYQQTPGQGLQFLFEYFSETQRNKGNFPGRFSGRQFSNSRSEMNVSTLELGDSALYLCASSEVARSSYEQYFGPGTRLTVT.

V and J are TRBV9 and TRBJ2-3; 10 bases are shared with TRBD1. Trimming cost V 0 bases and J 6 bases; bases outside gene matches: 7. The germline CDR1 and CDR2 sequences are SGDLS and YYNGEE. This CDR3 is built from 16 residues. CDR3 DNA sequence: TGTGCCAGCAGCGTAGGTGTGACAGGGGGCGAGGATACGCAGTATTTT. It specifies CASSVGVTGGEDTQYF.

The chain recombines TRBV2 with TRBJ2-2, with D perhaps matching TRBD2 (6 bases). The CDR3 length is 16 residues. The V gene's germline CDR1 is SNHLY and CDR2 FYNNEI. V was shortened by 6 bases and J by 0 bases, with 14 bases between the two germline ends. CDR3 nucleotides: TGTGCCAGCAGGATGGACTACCTGGCGAACACCGGGGAGCTGTTTTTT. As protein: CASRMDYLANTGELFF.

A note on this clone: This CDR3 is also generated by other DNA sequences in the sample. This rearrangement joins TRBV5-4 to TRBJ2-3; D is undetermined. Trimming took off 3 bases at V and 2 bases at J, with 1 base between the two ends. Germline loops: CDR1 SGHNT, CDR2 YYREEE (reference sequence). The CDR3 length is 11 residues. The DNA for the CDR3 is TGTGCCAGCAGCTCCACAGATACGCAGTATTTT. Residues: CASSSTDTQYF.

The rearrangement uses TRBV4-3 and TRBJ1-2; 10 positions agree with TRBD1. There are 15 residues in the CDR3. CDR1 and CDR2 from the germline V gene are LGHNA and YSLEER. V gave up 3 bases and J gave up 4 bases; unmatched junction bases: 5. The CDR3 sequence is CASSQYGQGGYGYTF. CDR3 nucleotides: TGCGCCAGCAGCCAGTATGGACAGGGGGGCTATGGCTACACCTTC.

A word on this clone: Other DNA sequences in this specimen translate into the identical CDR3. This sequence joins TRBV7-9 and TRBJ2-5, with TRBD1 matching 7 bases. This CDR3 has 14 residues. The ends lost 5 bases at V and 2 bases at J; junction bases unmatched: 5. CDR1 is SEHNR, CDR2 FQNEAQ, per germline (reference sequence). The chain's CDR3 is CASSPRQGQETQYF. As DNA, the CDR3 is TGTGCCAGCAGCCCCCGACAGGGACAAGAGACCCAGTACTTC.

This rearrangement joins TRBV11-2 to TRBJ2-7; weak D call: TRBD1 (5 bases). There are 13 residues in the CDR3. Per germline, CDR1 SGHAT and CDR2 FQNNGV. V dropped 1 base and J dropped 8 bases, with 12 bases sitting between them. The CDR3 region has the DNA TGTGCCAGCAGCTTAGTGCAGGGCTCAAAGCAGTACTTC. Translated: CASSLVQGSKQYF.

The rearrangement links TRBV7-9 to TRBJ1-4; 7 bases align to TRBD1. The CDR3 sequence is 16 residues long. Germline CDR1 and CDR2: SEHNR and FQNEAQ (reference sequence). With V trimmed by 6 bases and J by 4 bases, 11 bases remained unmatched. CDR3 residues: CASSNRRDSYNEKLFF. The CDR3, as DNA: TGTGCCAGCAGTAATCGGCGGGACAGCTATAATGAAAAACTGTTTTTT.